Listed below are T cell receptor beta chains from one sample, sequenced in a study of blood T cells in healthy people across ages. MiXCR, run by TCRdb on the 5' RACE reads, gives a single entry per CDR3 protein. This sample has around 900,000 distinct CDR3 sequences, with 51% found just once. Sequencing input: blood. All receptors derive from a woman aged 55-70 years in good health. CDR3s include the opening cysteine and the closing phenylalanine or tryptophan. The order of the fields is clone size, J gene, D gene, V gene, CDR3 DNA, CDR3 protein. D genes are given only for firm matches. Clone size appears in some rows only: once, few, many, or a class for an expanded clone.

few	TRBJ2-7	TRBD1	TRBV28	TGTGCCAGCAGTTTATACTGGGCAGGGGGCTGGACGTCCTACGAGCAGTACTTC	CASSLYWAGGWTSYEQYF
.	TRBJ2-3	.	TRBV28	TGTGCCAGCATCGACGCCGTGGCCCCATTTGCGCAGTATTTT	CASIDAVAPFAQYF
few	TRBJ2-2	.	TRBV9	TGTGCCAGCAGCGTAGGGGGCACCGGGGAGCTGTTTTTT	CASSVGGTGELFF
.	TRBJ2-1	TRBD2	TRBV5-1	TGCGCCAGCAGCCCCGCCCTAGCGGGGGGAGATGAGCAGTTCTTC	CASSPALAGGDEQFF
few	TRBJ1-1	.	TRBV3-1	TGTGCCAGCAGCCAAGTCGGGATGAACACTGAAGCTTTCTTT	CASSQVGMNTEAFF
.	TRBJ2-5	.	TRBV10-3	TGTGCCATCAGTGAGTCGCAGGGGACAAGCCAAGAGACCCAGTACTTC	CAISESQGTSQETQYF
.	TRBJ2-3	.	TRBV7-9	TGTGCCAGCAGCTTAACAAATCTCAATATTGGGGATACGCAGTATTTT	CASSLTNLNIGDTQYF
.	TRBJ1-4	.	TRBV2	TGTGCCAGCAGTGAAGAGGGGACGGTTAATGAAAAACTGTTTTTT	CASSEEGTVNEKLFF
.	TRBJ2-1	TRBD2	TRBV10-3	TGTGCCAGCGAGGGAGGTGGGAGGGCTTCCTACAATGAGCAGTTCTTC	CASEGGGRASYNEQFF
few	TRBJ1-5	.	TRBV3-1	TGTGCCAGCAGCCCCTCTTTCGGAGGTCGGTCTCAGCCCCAGCATTTT	CASSPSFGGRSQPQHF
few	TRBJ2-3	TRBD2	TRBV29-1	TGCAGCGTTGCTCCCAAACTAGCGGGAGAGTCCCACACAGATACGCAGTATTTT	CSVAPKLAGESHTDTQYF
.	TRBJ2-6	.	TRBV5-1	TGCGCCAGCATGGGACTTTCAGGGGCCAACGTCCTGACTTTC	CASMGLSGANVLTF
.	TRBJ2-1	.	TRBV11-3	TGTGCCAGCAGCCTACGTGGAAAGACCCAGTTCTTC	CASSLRGKTQFF
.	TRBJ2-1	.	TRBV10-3	TGTGCCATCAGAGACCGCGTGAACGATGAGCAGTTCTTC	CAIRDRVNDEQFF
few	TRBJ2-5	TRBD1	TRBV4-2	TGTGCCAGCAGCCAAGACGGGACAGGGGTTGGTGAGACCCAGTACTTC	CASSQDGTGVGETQYF
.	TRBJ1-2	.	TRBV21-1	TGTGCCAGCAGCAACTTCCGGGACAGGGAACCCTATGGCTACACCTTC	CASSNFRDREPYGYTF
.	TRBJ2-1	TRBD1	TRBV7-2	TGTGCCAGCAGCTTATTGCAGGGGGCAGCCAATGAGCAGTTCTTC	CASSLLQGAANEQFF
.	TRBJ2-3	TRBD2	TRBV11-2	TGTGCCAGCAGCTTTGGTGGGACTAGTCGAGATACGCAGTATTTT	CASSFGGTSRDTQYF
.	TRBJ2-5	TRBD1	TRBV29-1	TGCAGCGTTTCGAGAGGGACAGGGGTTGGGGAGCAGTACTTC	CSVSRGTGVGEQYF
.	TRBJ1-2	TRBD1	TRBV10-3	TGTGCCATCAGTGAGTCTAGCACAGGGACAGCTGGCTACACCTTC	CAISESSTGTAGYTF
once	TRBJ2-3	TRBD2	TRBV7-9	TGTGCCAGCAGACCCTCCTGGCCGGGACTAGGGCAGTATTTT	CASRPSWPGLGQYF
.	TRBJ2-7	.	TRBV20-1	TGCAGTGCCATGGGAGCGGACGAGTCCTACGAGCAGTACTTC	CSAMGADESYEQYF
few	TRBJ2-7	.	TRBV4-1	TGCGCCAGCAGCCAGGGTCCACCCCCACCCTACGAGCAGTACTTC	CASSQGPPPPYEQYF
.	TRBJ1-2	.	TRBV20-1	TGCAGTGTTAACCGGGGGGACACTGGCTACACCTTC	CSVNRGDTGYTF
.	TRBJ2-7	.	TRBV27	TGTGCCAGCAGCCCGGGACTTTTTTCCTACGAGCAGTACTTC	CASSPGLFSYEQYF
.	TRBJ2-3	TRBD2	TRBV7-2	TGTGCCAGCAGCTTTGCTGGACTAGCGACCCGCACAGATACGCAGTATTTT	CASSFAGLATRTDTQYF
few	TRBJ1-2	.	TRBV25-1	TGTGCCAGCAACCCAAGGAACAGTATCGGGGGCTACACCTTC	CASNPRNSIGGYTF
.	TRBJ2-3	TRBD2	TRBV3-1	TGTGCCAGCAGCCAGGGGCGGGAGGGATACACAGATACGCAGTATTTT	CASSQGREGYTDTQYF
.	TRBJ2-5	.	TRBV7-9	TGTGCCAGCAGCTTTCGCGGGTTGGAAGATGGGACCCAGTACTTC	CASSFRGLEDGTQYF
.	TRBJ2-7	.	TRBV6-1	TGTGCCACCGATCAGTTCTACGAGCAGTACTTC	CATDQFYEQYF
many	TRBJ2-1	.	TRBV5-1	TGCGCCAGCAGCTTGCAAGCTCCGGGAGACAATGAGCAGTTCTTC	CASSLQAPGDNEQFF
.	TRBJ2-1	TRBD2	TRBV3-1	TGTGCCAGCAGCCACGGGACTACCACCTACAATGAGCAGTTCTTC	CASSHGTTTYNEQFF
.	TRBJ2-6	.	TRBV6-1	TGTGCCAGCAGCCTCGCGGGACAAATCTCTGGGGCCAACGTCCTGACTTTC	CASSLAGQISGANVLTF
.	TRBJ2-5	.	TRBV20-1	TGCAGTGCTCCGCCGCAAGAGACCCAGTACTTC	CSAPPQETQYF
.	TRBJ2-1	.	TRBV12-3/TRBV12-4	TGTGCCAGCAGTTTGGAGTGGGACGCGGGATTCGGGGTCCAGTTCTTC	CASSLEWDAGFGVQFF
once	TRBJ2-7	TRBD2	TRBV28	TGTGCCAGCAGTTTGCACGAAATGGGGGGGTTTGGTTCCTACGAGCAGTACTTC	CASSLHEMGGFGSYEQYF
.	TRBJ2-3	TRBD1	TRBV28	TGTGCCAGCGCAATTTCGGGACAGGGGGACACAGATACGCAGTATTTT	CASAISGQGDTDTQYF
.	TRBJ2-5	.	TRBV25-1	TGTGCCAGCAGTGTAGCAGGGGCTGCCCAAGAGACCCAGTACTTC	CASSVAGAAQETQYF
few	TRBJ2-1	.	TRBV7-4	TGTGCCAGCAGCTTAGTTGCGCAAGACTCCTACAATGAGCAGTTCTTC	CASSLVAQDSYNEQFF
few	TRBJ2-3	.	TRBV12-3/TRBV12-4	TGTGCCAGCAGCCGGGACTTCTCCTCCGATACGCAGTATTTT	CASSRDFSSDTQYF
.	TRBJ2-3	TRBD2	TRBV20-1	TGCAGTGCTAGTTTTTCACTAGCGGTTCTGAGCACAGATACGCAGTATTTT	CSASFSLAVLSTDTQYF
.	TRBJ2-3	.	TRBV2	TGTGCCAGCAGAGTAACTTCGGCGCAGTATTTT	CASRVTSAQYF
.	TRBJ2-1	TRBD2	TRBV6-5	TGTGCCAGCAGTCCCGGACTAGCGCGGGAGGGTAAGCAGTTCTTC	CASSPGLAREGKQFF
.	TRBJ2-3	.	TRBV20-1	TGCAGTGCCCCGGTGGGTCTAAGCACAGATACGCAGTATTTT	CSAPVGLSTDTQYF
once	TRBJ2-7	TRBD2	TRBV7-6	TGTGCCAGCAGCTCTAGGTCGGGGGGGGCAGACTACGAGCAGTACTTC	CASSSRSGGADYEQYF
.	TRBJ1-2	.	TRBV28	TGTGCCAGCAGTTCGGGTTCTTACAGGAATGGCTACACCTTC	CASSSGSYRNGYTF
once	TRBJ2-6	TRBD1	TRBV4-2	TGTGCCAGCAGCCAAGTGACAGGGACAGGGTCTTTCTCTGGGGCCAACGTCCTGACTTTC	CASSQVTGTGSFSGANVLTF
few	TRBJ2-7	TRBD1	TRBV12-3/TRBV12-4	TGTGCCAGCAGTAAAGGACAGGGGTCCTACGAGCAGTACTTC	CASSKGQGSYEQYF
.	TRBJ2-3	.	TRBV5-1	TGCGCCAGCAGCCTGCAGGGGGGAAGCGCAGATACGCAGTATTTT	CASSLQGGSADTQYF
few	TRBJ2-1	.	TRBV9	TGTGCCAGCAGCGTAGACTTACTAAATCCACGGCTTGAGCAGTTCTTC	CASSVDLLNPRLEQFF
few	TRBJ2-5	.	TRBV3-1	TGTGCCAGCAGCCAAGCTAGCCACCAAGAGACCCAGTACTTC	CASSQASHQETQYF
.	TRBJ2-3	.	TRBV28	TGTGCCAGCGGTGGCGGGATAAGGGATACGCAGTATTTT	CASGGGIRDTQYF
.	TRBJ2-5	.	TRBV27	TGTGCCAGCAGTGCCCGTCCACAGCCGCGGGAGACCCAGTACTTC	CASSARPQPRETQYF
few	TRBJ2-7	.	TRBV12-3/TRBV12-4	TGTGCCAGCCTGCAATCCTCCGGGGGAACCTACGAGCAGTACTTC	CASLQSSGGTYEQYF
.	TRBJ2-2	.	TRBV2	TGTGCCAGCAGTGAAGCAAACAGTTACACCGGGGAGCTGTTTTTT	CASSEANSYTGELFF
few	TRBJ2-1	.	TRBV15	TGTGCCACCAGCAGGAGATTGACGGACCCTAACAATGAGCAGTTCTTC	CATSRRLTDPNNEQFF
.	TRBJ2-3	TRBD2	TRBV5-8	TGTGCCAGCAGCTCGACTTTAGCGGGAGGGCTCACAGATACGCAGTATTTT	CASSSTLAGGLTDTQYF
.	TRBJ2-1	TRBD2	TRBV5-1	TGCGCCAGCAGCTTGGCGGCTAGCGGGAGTATCTACAATGAGCAGTTCTTC	CASSLAASGSIYNEQFF
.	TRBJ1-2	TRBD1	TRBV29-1	TGCAGCGTTGGATCAGGGGGTTCCTATGGCTACACCTTC	CSVGSGGSYGYTF